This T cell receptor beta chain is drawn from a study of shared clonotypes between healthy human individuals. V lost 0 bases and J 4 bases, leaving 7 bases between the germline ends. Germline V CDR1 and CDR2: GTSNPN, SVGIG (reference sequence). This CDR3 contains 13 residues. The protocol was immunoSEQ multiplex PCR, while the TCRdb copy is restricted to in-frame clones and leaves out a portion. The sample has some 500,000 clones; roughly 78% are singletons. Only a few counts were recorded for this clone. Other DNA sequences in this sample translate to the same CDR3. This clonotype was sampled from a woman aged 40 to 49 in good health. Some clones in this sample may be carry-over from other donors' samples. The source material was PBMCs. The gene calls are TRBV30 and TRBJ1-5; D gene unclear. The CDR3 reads CAWSVGQNQPQHF. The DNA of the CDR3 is TGTGCCTGGAGTGTAGGGCAAAATCAGCCCCAGCATTTT.